Presented here are 24 T cell receptor beta chains from one specimen sequenced in a study of T cell repertoires in cytomegalovirus infection. These TCRs are of unknown antigen specificity. MiXCR was run by TCRdb on the reads, yielding one entry per CDR3 protein. This sample has about 71,000 distinct CDR3 sequences, with 20% to 25% found just once. Material: CD8+ T cells from cultured PBMCs, obtained from culture after CMV antigen stimulation. All receptors derive from a human donor in good health (CMV status not recorded). Some clones in this sample may be carry-over from other donors' samples.

This clonotype was recorded a few times. The chain recombines TRBV7-2 with TRBJ2-5, with D hard to call. The CDR3 contains 13 residues. The V end was cut by 1 base, the J end by 5 bases, with 8 bases between. Germline V gene lookup returns CDR1 SGHTA and CDR2 FQGNSA. This chain's CDR3 is CASSLGLFETQYF. CDR3 DNA: TGTGCCAGCAGCTTAGGGCTCTTCGAGACCCAGTACTTC.

This clonotype has a handful of counts. The chain has TRBV12-5 and TRBJ2-1; 9 bases align to TRBD2. CDR1 and CDR2 from the germline V gene are LGHNT and FRNRAP. There are 15 residues in the CDR3. Trimming cost V 1 base and J 7 bases; bases outside gene matches: 5. In DNA, the CDR3 is TGTGCTAGTGGTTTGGACAGTAGCGGGGGTAATGAGCAGTTCTTC. Protein: CASGLDSSGGNEQFF. The complete variable domain, with remaining parts taken from reference TRBV12-5 and TRBJ2-1, reads DARVTQTPRHKVTEMGQEVTMRCQPILGHNTVFWYRQTMMQGLELLAYFRNRAPLDDSGMPKDRFSAEMPDATLATLKIQPSEPRDSAVYFCASGLDSSGGNEQFFGPGTRLTVL.

This clonotype was seen more than once but under ten times. The CDR3 loop reads CASTSIRENTEAFF. The CDR3 DNA follows: TGTGCCAGTACATCGATCAGGGAAAACACTGAAGCTTTCTTT. The chain combines TRBV19 with TRBJ1-1; a weak D match, TRBD1 (5 bases). The germline V gene has CDR1 LNHDA and CDR2 SQIVND (reference sequence). The CDR3 extends over 14 amino acids. The V gene lost 7 bases and the J gene lost 2 bases, with 14 bases spanning the gap.

This sequence joins TRBV9 and TRBJ2-1; unclear D gene. V was pared by 3 bases and J by 4 bases, with 8 bases between. The CDR3 runs to 13 residues. Germline CDR1 and CDR2: SGDLS and YYNGEE. The CDR3 DNA follows: TGTGCCAGCAGCGGCGACAATTACAATGAGCAGTTCTTC. This codes for CASSGDNYNEQFF.

Concerning this clonotype itself: Sequence at one end of the junction differs from germline and may be a read error. The V call is TRBV18, the J call TRBJ1-3; D unresolved. Germline-derived CDR1 and CDR2 are KGHSH and LQKENI. CDR3 length equals 15 residues. In DNA, the CDR3 is TGTGCCAGCTCCCACGGCGAAAGCTCTGGTAACACCATATATTTT. Its protein is CASSHGESSGNTIYF.

This clonotype was counted between two and nine times. V is TRBV20-1 and J is TRBJ1-3, with unresolved D. The CDR3 contains 11 residues. The V end was cut by 1 base, the J end by 7 bases, with 5 bases between. Germline-derived CDR1 and CDR2 are DFQATT and SNEGSKA (reference sequence). CDR3 in DNA: TGCAGTGCTAGAGGGGAGAACACCATATATTTT. Translation gives CSARGENTIYF.

This sequence joins TRBV28 and TRBJ1-6; 10 bases fit TRBD1. The J segment lost 14 bases and the V segment lost 2 bases, leaving 3 bases of the junction unmatched. The length of the CDR3 is 13 residues. Germline CDR1 and CDR2: MDHEN and SYDVKM. As DNA, the CDR3 is TGTGCCAGCAGTTTAGGGACAGGGGATTCCCTCCACTTT. Translation gives CASSLGTGDSLHF.

This clonotype was observed a few times. The rearrangement links TRBV7-9 to TRBJ1-2, with TRBD1 matching over 7 bases. This CDR3 has 14 residues. With V trimmed by 0 bases and J by 6 bases, 4 bases remained unmatched. Germline CDR1 SEHNR, CDR2 FQNEAQ (reference sequence). The CDR3 DNA reads TGTGCCAGCAGCTTAGCTGGGACAGTAAATGGCTACACCTTC. This codes for CASSLAGTVNGYTF.

The chain combines TRBV14 with TRBJ1-1, with D tentatively TRBD1 (5 bases). The germline V and J ends were trimmed by 2 bases and 3 bases, with 10 bases remaining between them. The CDR3 is 14 amino acids. Germline V CDR1 and CDR2: SGHDN, FVKESK. CDR3 coding DNA: TGTGCCAGCAGCCAATATCGGGGGTACACTGAAGCTTTCTTT. As protein: CASSQYRGYTEAFF.

The chain joins TRBV10-3 to TRBJ2-2; D remains unclear. The V gene lost 6 bases and the J gene lost 0 bases, with 14 bases spanning the gap. Per germline, CDR1 ENHRY and CDR2 SYGVKD. There are 16 residues in the CDR3. The CDR3 nucleotides are TGTGCCATCAGGGCGTACGAACCAGCGAACACCGGGGAGCTGTTTTTT. This codes for CAIRAYEPANTGELFF.

V gene TRBV12-3 or TRBV12-4 combines with J gene TRBJ1-1; D gene uncertain. This CDR3 is 11 amino acids long. Trimming cost V 9 bases and J 7 bases, with 12 bases left between them. The CDR3 here is CASSQAVEAFF. In nucleotides, the CDR3 is TGTGCCAGTTCTCAGGCGGTTGAAGCTTTCTTT.

This clonotype was seen more than once but under ten times. The chain has TRBV7-9 and TRBJ2-3; 9 nucleotides match TRBD2. Germline V gene lookup returns CDR1 SEHNR and CDR2 FQNEAQ (reference sequence). The CDR3 has 15 residues. V lost 1 base, J lost 3 bases, and 2 bases stayed unmatched. CDR3 nucleotide sequence: TGTGCCAGCAGCTTAGAAACTAGCGGGACAGATACGCAGTATTTT. As protein: CASSLETSGTDTQYF.

The rearrangement links TRBV10-3 to TRBJ1-6; 8 nucleotides agree with TRBD1. Germline assignment: CDR1 ENHRY and CDR2 SYGVKD. The CDR3 extends over 15 amino acids. The ends lost 4 bases at V and 6 bases at J; junction bases unmatched: 5. CDR3 in DNA: TGTGCCATCAGTGCCGGACAGGGCTCTAATTCACCCCTCCACTTT. It encodes CAISAGQGSNSPLHF.

The V and J genes are TRBV6-2 or TRBV6-3 and TRBJ1-2, with D uncertain. From germline, CDR1 is MNHEY and CDR2 SVGEGT. This CDR3 region has 14 residues. Trimming cost V 7 bases and J 2 bases, with 14 bases left between them. The CDR3, as DNA: TGTGCCAGCACCCCCGGCGTCTCCAACTATGGCTACACCTTC. Translated, it gives CASTPGVSNYGYTF.

The rearrangement links TRBV6-4 to TRBJ2-2, with 9 bases fitting TRBD1. Per the germline V gene, CDR1 is MRHNA and CDR2 is SNTAGT. The V segment lost 0 bases and the J segment 4 bases; nucleotides outside the gene matches: 6. This CDR3 region has 17 residues. The CDR3 bases are TGTGCCAGCAGTGACTCGACCGGGACAGGGATCACCGGGGAGCTGTTTTTT. This sequence encodes CASSDSTGTGITGELFF.

The chain recombines TRBV7-9 with TRBJ2-7, with 9 bases fitting TRBD1. This CDR3 is built from 16 residues. The germline CDR1 and CDR2 sequences are SEHNR and FQNEAQ (reference sequence). After removal of 5 bases from V and 1 base from J, the junction contained 9 bases not matched to a gene. CDR3 amino acids: CASSLGTGTGSYEQYF. CDR3 nucleotide sequence: TGTGCCAGCAGCCTAGGGACCGGGACAGGGTCCTACGAGCAGTACTTC.

The chain links TRBV6-1 to TRBJ1-6; the D is unclear. Trimming left V 2 bases short and J 0 bases short, with 8 bases between. CDR1 is MNHNS and CDR2 is SASEGT in the germline V gene. The length of the CDR3 is 16 residues. The CDR3 region is CASSEFRFSYNSPLHF. CDR3 coding DNA: TGTGCCAGCAGTGAATTCAGATTCTCCTATAATTCACCCCTCCACTTT.

This clonotype turned up a few times. The chain uses TRBV4-2 and TRBJ1-5; 11 nucleotides agree with TRBD1. Germline CDR1 and CDR2: LGHNA and YNFKEQ. The CDR3 loop spans 16 amino acids. The junction had 7 bases not matched to a gene; V was cut back by 4 bases and J by 5 bases. The CDR3 here is CASSLRGDRGDQPQHF. CDR3 sequence (DNA): TGTGCCAGCAGCCTCAGGGGGGACAGGGGGGATCAGCCCCAGCATTTT.

CDR3 nucleotide sequence: TGTGCCAGCAGCGTTAGCGGGGGGGCCGGAGAGACCCAGTACTTC. Amino acids: CASSVSGGAGETQYF. V gene TRBV6-2 or TRBV6-3 combines with J gene TRBJ2-5, with 11 bases that match TRBD2. Germline-derived CDR1 and CDR2 are MNHEY and SVGEGT. V dropped 6 bases and J dropped 4; count of bases not matched to a gene: 7. The CDR3 spans 15 residues.

The table lists this clonotype with a few counts. The CDR3 sequence: CASSYGGAETEAFF. As DNA, the CDR3 is TGTGCCAGCAGCTACGGGGGGGCGGAAACTGAAGCTTTCTTT. The chain employs TRBV6-5 and TRBJ1-1; tentative D call: TRBD1 (6 bases). V lost 6 bases and J 5 bases, leaving 16 bases between the germline ends. The CDR3 extends over 14 amino acids. The V gene's germline CDR1 is MNHEY and CDR2 SVGAGI.

The gene calls are TRBV6-6 and TRBJ2-7; weak D call: TRBD1 (6 bases). CDR1 MNHNY and CDR2 SVGAGI come from the germline V gene (reference sequence). The CDR3 is 16 amino acids. Between the trimmed V and J ends, which lost 5 bases and 2 bases, there was a span of 19 bases. The CDR3 protein is CASSPHPDRDPYEQYF. As DNA, the CDR3 is TGTGCCAGCAGTCCCCACCCGGACAGAGATCCCTACGAGCAGTACTTC.

This clonotype has just a few counts. The CDR3 DNA reads TGTGCCAGCAGCTTACGCACCTACGAGCAGTACTTC. Amino acid sequence: CASSLRTYEQYF. V gene TRBV7-6 combines with J gene TRBJ2-7; D gene uncertain. The CDR3 length is 12 residues. Germline loops: CDR1 SGHVS, CDR2 FNYEAQ. V was trimmed by 2 bases and J by 2 bases, leaving 4 bases between them.

V and J are TRBV11-1 and TRBJ1-1, with D maybe TRBD1 (5 bases). Germline V gene lookup returns CDR1 SGHAT and CDR2 FQDESV (reference sequence). V dropped 4 bases and J dropped 6 bases, with 9 bases sitting between them. The CDR3 is 12 amino acids. The CDR3 region is CASSSRAPEAFF. The CDR3 coding sequence is TGTGCCAGCAGCTCCAGGGCCCCTGAAGCTTTCTTT.

In its sample, this clonotype was seen a few times. The CDR3 DNA reads as TGTGCCTGGAGTGAGCAGGCTGACGGCTACACCTTC. Amino acid sequence: CAWSEQADGYTF. The J gene is TRBJ1-2, the V gene TRBV30, with D uncertain. There are 12 residues in the CDR3. From germline, CDR1 is GTSNPN and CDR2 SVGIG (reference sequence). V lost 1 base and J 8 bases, leaving 11 bases between the germline ends.